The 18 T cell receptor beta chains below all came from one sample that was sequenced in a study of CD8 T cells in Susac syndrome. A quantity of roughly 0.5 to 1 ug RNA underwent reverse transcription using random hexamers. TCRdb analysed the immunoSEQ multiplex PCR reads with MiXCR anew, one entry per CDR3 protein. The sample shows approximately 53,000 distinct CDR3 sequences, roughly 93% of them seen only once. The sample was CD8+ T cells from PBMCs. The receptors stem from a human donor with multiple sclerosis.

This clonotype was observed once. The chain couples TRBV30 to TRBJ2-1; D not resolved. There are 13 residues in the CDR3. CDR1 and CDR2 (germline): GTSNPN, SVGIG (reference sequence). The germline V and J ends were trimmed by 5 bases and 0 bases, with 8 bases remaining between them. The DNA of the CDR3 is TGTGCCTGGGACCCAGACTCCTACAATGAGCAGTTCTTC. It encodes CAWDPDSYNEQFF.

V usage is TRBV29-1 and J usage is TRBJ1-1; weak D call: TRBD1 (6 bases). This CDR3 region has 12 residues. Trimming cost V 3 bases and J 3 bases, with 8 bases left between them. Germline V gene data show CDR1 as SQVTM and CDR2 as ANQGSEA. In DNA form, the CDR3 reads TGCAGCGTTGAGAGGGGGGACACTGAAGCTTTCTTT. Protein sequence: CSVERGDTEAFF.

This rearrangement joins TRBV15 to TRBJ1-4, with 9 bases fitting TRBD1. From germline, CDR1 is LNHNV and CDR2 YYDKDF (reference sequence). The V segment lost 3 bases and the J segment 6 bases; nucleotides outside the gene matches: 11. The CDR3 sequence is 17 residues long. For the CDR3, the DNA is TGTGCCACCAGCAGCAACCCCCCGGGACAGGGCGATGAAAAACTGTTTTTT. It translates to CATSSNPPGQGDEKLFF.

In DNA, the CDR3 is TGCAGTGCTGAACCCAGGGGAACGGGCAATCAGCCCCAGCATTTT. Amino acid sequence: CSAEPRGTGNQPQHF. The chain carries TRBV20-1 and TRBJ1-5; TRBD1 is a possible D gene (6 bases). Trimming left V 5 bases short and J 2 bases short, with 16 bases between. The CDR3 sequence is 15 residues long. In germline, CDR1 is DFQATT, CDR2 SNEGSKA (reference sequence).

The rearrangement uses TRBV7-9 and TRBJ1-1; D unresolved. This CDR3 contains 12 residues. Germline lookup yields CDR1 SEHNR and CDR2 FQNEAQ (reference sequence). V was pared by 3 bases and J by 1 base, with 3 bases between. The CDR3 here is CASSFRNTEAFF. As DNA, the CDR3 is TGTGCCAGCAGCTTCAGGAACACTGAAGCTTTCTTT.

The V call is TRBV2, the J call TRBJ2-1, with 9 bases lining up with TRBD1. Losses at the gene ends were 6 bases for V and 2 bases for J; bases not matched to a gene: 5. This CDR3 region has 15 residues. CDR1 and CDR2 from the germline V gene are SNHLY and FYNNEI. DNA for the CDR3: TGTGCCAGCAGGGAACAGGGGGCCACCTACAATGAGCAGTTCTTC. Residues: CASREQGATYNEQFF.

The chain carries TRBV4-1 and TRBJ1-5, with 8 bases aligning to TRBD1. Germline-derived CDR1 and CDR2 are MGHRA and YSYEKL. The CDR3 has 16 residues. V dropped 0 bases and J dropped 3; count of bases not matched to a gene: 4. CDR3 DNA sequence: TGCGCCAGCAGCCAAGAAGGGACAGGTCCCAATCAGCCCCAGCATTTT. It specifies CASSQEGTGPNQPQHF.

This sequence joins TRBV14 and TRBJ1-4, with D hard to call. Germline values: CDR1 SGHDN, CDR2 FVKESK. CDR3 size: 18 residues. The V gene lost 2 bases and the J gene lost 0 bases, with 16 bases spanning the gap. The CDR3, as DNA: TGTGCCAGCAGCCAACTGTTGGGAAGACACACAACTAATGAAAAACTGTTTTTT. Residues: CASSQLLGRHTTNEKLFF.

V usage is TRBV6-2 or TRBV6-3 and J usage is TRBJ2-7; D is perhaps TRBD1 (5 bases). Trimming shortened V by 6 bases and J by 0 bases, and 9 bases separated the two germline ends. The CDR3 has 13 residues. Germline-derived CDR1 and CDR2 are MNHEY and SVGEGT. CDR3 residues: CASRYRFSYEQYF. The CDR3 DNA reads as TGTGCCAGCAGATACAGGTTCTCCTACGAGCAGTACTTC.

This chain's CDR3 is CSVEDHRPTEAFF. In nucleotides, the CDR3 is TGCAGCGTTGAAGACCACCGGCCCACTGAAGCTTTCTTT. The rearrangement uses TRBV29-1 and TRBJ1-1, with D unclear. Trimming left V 0 bases short and J 4 bases short, with 9 bases between. The CDR3 length is 13 residues. Germline CDR1 and CDR2: SQVTM and ANQGSEA.

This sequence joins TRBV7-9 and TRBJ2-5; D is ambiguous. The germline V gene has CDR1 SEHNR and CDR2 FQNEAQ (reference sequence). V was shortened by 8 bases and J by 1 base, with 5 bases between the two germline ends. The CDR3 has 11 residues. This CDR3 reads CASSGQETQYF. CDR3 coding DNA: TGTGCCAGCTCCGGCCAAGAGACCCAGTACTTC.

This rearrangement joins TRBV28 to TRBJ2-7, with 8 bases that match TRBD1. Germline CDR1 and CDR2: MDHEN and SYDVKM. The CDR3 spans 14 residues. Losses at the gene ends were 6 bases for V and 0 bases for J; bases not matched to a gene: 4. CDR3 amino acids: CASSDRGHSYEQYF. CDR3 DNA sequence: TGTGCCAGCAGCGACAGGGGACACTCCTACGAGCAGTACTTC.

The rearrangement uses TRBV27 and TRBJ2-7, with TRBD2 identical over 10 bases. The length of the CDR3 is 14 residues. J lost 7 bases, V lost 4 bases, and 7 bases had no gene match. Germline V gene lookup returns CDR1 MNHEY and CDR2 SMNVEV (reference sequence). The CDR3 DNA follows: TGTGCCAGCAGTTCAGGGACTAGCGCGAGGGAGCAGTACTTC. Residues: CASSSGTSAREQYF.

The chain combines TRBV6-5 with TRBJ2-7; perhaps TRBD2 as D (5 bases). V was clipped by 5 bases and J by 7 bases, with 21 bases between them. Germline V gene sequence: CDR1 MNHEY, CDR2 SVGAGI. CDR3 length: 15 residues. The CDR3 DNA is TGTGCCAGCAGTCAATACTCCGGACTGTGGTGGGAGCAGTACTTC. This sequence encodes CASSQYSGLWWEQYF.

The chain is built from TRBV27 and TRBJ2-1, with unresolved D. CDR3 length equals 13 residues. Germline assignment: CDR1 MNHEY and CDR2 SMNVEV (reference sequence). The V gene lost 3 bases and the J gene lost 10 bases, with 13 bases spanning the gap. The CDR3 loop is CASSLRRTQEQFF. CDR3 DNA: TGTGCCAGCAGTTTGAGAAGGACCCAAGAGCAGTTCTTC.

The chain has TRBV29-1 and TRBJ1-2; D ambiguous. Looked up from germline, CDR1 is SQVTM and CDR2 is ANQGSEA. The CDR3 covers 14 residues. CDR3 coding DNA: TGCAGTTTCTTATCAGGCTCTACCTACTATGGCTACACCTTC. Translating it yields CSFLSGSTYYGYTF.

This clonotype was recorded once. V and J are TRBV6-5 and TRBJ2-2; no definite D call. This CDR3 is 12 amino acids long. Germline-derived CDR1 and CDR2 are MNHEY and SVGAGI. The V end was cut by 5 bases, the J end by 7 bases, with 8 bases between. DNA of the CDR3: TGTGCCAGCAGTGACGTACGCGGGGAGCTGTTTTTT. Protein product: CASSDVRGELFF.

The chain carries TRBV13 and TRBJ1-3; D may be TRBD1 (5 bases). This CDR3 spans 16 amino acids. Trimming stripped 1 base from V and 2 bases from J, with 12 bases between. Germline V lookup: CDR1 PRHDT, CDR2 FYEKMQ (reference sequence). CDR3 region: CASSLVRVGTGNTIYF. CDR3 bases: TGTGCCAGCAGCTTAGTCAGGGTCGGTACTGGAAACACCATATATTTT.